The sequence of this TCR beta chain was determined in a study of regulatory T cells in long-lasting Graves disease. There are 15 residues in the CDR3. The germline CDR1 and CDR2 sequences are SNHLY and FYNNEI. V dropped 4 bases and J dropped 10; count of bases not matched to a gene: 10. In building TCR beta libraries, iRepertoire HTBI primers were used together with Arm-PCR of CDR3 regions. TCRdb analysed the multiplex PCR reads with MiXCR anew, one entry per CDR3 protein. The sample shows around 360,000 distinct CDR3 sequences, roughly 17% of them seen only once. Time point indicated: newly diagnosed GD, antithyroid drugs for less than 3 months. There was RNA extracted from PBMCs, and the TCR library was made from it. The data were also submitted as part of a second study, on T cells in Graves' hyperthyroidism and ophthalmopathy.

The sample was peripheral blood mononuclear cells (PBMCs), taken at new diagnosis, from a patient treated with antithyroid drugs. The origin of this receptor is a young woman with Graves disease. This sequence joins TRBV2 and TRBJ1-4; 9 bases match TRBD1. The CDR3 here is CASSVGRDRVVKLFF. The CDR3 DNA sequence: TGTGCCAGCAGTGTAGGTCGGGACAGGGTTGTAAAACTGTTTTTT.